A selection of T cell receptor beta chains follows, all from one sample in a study of blood T cell repertoires in COVID-19. The protocol was immunoSEQ multiplex PCR, while the TCRdb copy is restricted to in-frame clones and leaves out a portion. The sample holds around 93,000 clones, roughly 89% seen once. Sequenced: peripheral blood. Receptors were obtained from a human donor in a cohort sampled during active COVID-19. The CDR3 runs from the conserved cysteine through the conserved F or W. The order of the fields is V gene, clone size, D gene, J gene, CDR3 protein, CDR3 DNA. D genes are given only for firm matches. Expanded clones are given a class, and other clones once, few, many or no size at all.

TRBV29-1	NA	NA	TRBJ1-2	CSVGDRNYGYTF	TGCAGCGTTGGAGACCGTAACTATGGCTACACCTTC
TRBV6-2/TRBV6-3	few	NA	TRBJ1-1	CASSHAGAAEAFF	TGTGCCAGCAGCCACGCGGGGGCGGCTGAAGCTTTCTTT
TRBV6-1	NA	NA	TRBJ1-5	CASSEGAAPQPQHF	TGTGCCAGCAGTGAAGGAGCGGCGCCTCAGCCCCAGCATTTT
TRBV10-1	NA	TRBD1	TRBJ1-2	CASSGDRGSYGYTF	TGCGCCAGCAGTGGGGACAGGGGTAGCTATGGCTACACCTTC
TRBV9	NA	TRBD2	TRBJ2-1	CASSVAPSGLAFNEQFF	TGTGCCAGCAGCGTTGCCCCCAGCGGACTAGCATTCAATGAGCAGTTCTTC
TRBV5-4	NA	NA	TRBJ1-2	CASRPDRINYGYTF	TGTGCCAGCAGGCCAGACAGGATTAACTATGGCTACACCTTC
TRBV27	NA	NA	TRBJ2-5	CASSLSHRGGQETQYF	TGTGCCAGCAGTTTATCTCATAGGGGGGGCCAAGAGACCCAGTACTTC
TRBV2	NA	NA	TRBJ1-1	CASRLRDMNTEAFF	TGTGCCAGCAGACTCAGGGACATGAACACTGAAGCTTTCTTT
TRBV10-1	NA	NA	TRBJ2-5	CASLQRREAETQYF	TGCGCCAGCCTTCAGAGGCGGGAAGCAGAGACCCAGTACTTC
TRBV4-3	NA	NA	TRBJ1-1	CASSQDSRVTNTEAFF	TGCGCCAGCAGCCAAGATTCGCGGGTAACGAACACTGAAGCTTTCTTT
TRBV5-1	NA	NA	TRBJ2-3	CASSHEGENPDTQYF	TGCGCCAGCAGCCATGAGGGGGAAAACCCAGATACGCAGTATTTT
TRBV6-6	once	NA	TRBJ1-2	CASSFLDKPNYGYTF	TGTGCCAGCAGTTTTCTCGACAAACCTAACTATGGCTACACCTTC
TRBV5-8	NA	NA	TRBJ1-5	CASSSGFNQPQHF	TGTGCCAGCAGTTCAGGCTTCAATCAGCCCCAGCATTTT
TRBV6-2/TRBV6-3	NA	TRBD2	TRBJ2-3	CASSYGGRSHTDTQYF	TGTGCCAGCAGTTACGGCGGGAGGTCCCACACAGATACGCAGTATTTT
TRBV6-2/TRBV6-3	once	NA	TRBJ1-1	CASSMTGPRGTEAFF	TGTGCCAGCAGTATGACAGGCCCCCGAGGCACTGAAGCTTTCTTT
TRBV5-1	NA	TRBD1	TRBJ1-1	CASSQGGSGNTEAFF	TGCGCCAGCAGCCAAGGGGGCAGCGGGAACACTGAAGCTTTCTTT
TRBV7-9	NA	TRBD1	TRBJ1-6	CASSLGGTGRYSPLHF	TGTGCCAGCAGCTTAGGCGGGACAGGGCGGTACTCACCCCTCCACTTT
TRBV4-3	few	NA	TRBJ1-4	CASSQEYLRTGNEKLFF	TGCGCCAGCAGCCAAGAATACTTGAGAACAGGGAATGAAAAACTGTTTTTT
TRBV19	NA	NA	TRBJ1-3	CASMSWGQAGNTIYF	TGTGCCAGTATGAGCTGGGGGCAGGCTGGAAACACCATATATTTT
TRBV18	NA	NA	TRBJ2-3	CASSPPFPSTDTQYF	TGTGCCAGCTCACCACCGTTTCCAAGCACAGATACGCAGTATTTT
TRBV11-2	NA	TRBD1	TRBJ1-2	CASSHGQGGYTF	TGTGCCAGCAGCCACGGACAGGGTGGCTACACCTTC
TRBV4-1	few	NA	TRBJ2-3	CASSKLPGDTQYF	TGCGCCAGCAGCAAGCTCCCCGGGGATACGCAGTATTTT
TRBV7-9	NA	NA	TRBJ1-3	CASSLAGSSGNTIYF	TGTGCCAGCAGCTTGGCGGGGAGCTCTGGAAACACCATATATTTT
TRBV19	NA	TRBD2	TRBJ2-7	CASSIVAGVYEQYF	TGTGCCAGTAGTATAGTAGCGGGAGTCTACGAGCAGTACTTC
TRBV19	NA	TRBD1	TRBJ2-1	CASSVGQASKFF	TGTGCCAGTAGCGTGGGACAGGCCTCTAAATTCTTC
TRBV19	NA	TRBD1	TRBJ1-5	CASSMGDRENQPQHF	TGTGCCAGTAGTATGGGGGACAGGGAAAATCAGCCCCAGCATTTT
TRBV6-2/TRBV6-3	few	TRBD1	TRBJ1-5	CASSWDRVQPQHF	TGTGCCAGCAGTTGGGACAGGGTCCAGCCCCAGCATTTT